The source of this T cell receptor (beta chain) is a study of T cell responses to AZD1222 COVID-19 vaccine. Study-level background: Second-dose intervals of approximately 4 or approximately 12 weeks were pooled.

Study-level findings and limits: Among spike-specific TCRs, nearly half reportedly target unmutated variant regions. Baseline antibody screening turned up just a handful of seropositive AZD1222 recipients. Clonal diversity may have been underestimated, and the donors were mostly white British, with more females than males.

This clone was found once. Its target is unknown. Profiled with immunoSEQ multiplex PCR; TCRdb holds only in-frame clones, not every one. The data contain about 50,000 clones, roughly 80% of them singletons. Germline V gene lookup returns CDR1 MGHRA and CDR2 YSYEKL. This CDR3 region has 15 residues. Trimming took off 1 base at V and 9 bases at J, with 13 bases between the two ends. The chain couples TRBV4-1 to TRBJ1-6; weak D call: TRBD1 (6 bases). The sequence came from an adult in good health. The sample here was peripheral blood, taken on day 0 of AZD1222 vaccination. The CDR3 sequence: CASSQAGRGGSPLHF. The CDR3 nucleotides are TGCGCCAGCAGCCAAGCGGGCAGGGGTGGTTCACCCCTCCACTTT.